The text below deals with one T cell receptor (beta chain). The antigen is not known. This record belongs to a study of identical twins. The CDR3 is 17 amino acids. The V gene's germline CDR1 is DFQATT and CDR2 SNEGSKA (reference sequence). J lost 6 bases, V lost 0 bases, and 14 bases had no gene match. General study findings and limits: Abundant cord blood beta clonotypes carried fewer insertions; memory repertoires showed none.

TCRdb passed the 5' RACE reads through MiXCR, listing each CDR3 protein once. In the table there are around 230,000 distinct CDR3 sequences, around 6.5% of which are singletons. This same sample was also taken into another study, of T cells expressing NK-cell markers. That study reports: The study found dominant NKG2C+ clonotypes at roughly 1.0-7.5% of CD8+ T cells in five or six donors.

The receptor was isolated from a young woman in good health. Sequencing was done on a sample of CD8+ T cells sorted from blood. This chain uses TRBV20-1 with TRBJ2-3, with TRBD2 matching 8 bases. CDR3 residues: CSARDIRGLVKLDTQYF. The CDR3 region has the DNA TGCAGTGCTAGAGATATTCGGGGACTAGTCAAACTCGATACGCAGTATTTT.